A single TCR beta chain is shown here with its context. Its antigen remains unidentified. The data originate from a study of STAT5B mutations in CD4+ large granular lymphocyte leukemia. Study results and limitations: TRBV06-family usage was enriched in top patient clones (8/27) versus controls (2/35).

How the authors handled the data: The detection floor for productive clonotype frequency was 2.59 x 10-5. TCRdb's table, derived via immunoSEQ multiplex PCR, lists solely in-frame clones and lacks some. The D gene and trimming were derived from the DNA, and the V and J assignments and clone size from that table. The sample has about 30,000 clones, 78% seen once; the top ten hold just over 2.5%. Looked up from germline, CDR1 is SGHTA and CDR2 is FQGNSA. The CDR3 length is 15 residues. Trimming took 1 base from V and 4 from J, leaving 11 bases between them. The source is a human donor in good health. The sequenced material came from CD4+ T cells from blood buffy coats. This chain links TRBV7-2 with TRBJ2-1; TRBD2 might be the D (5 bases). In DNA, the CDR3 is TGTGCCAGCAGCTTAGTATCTCAGCGGTACAATGAGCAGTTCTTC. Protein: CASSLVSQRYNEQFF.